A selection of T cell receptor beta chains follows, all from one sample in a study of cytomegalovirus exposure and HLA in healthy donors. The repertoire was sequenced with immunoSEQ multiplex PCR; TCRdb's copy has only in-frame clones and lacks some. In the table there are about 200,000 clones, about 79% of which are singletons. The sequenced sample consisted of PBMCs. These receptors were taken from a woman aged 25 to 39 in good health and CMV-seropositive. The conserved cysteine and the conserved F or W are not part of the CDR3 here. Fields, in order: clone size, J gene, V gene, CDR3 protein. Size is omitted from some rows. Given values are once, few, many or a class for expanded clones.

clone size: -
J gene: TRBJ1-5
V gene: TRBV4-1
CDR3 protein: ASSQGRGDQPQH

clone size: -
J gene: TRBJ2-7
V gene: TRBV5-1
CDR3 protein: ASSLTGQGSDEQY

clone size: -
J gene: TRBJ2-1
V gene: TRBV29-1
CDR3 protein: SVEGPPDRAYNEQF

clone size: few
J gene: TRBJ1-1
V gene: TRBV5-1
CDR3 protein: ASSLRQGYNTEAF

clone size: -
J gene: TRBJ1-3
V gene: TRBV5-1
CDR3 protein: ASSATGTAGNTIY

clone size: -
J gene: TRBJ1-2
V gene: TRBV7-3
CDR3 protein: ASSLTGTGYGYT

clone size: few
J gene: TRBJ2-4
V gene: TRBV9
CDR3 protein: ASSPLLAENIQY

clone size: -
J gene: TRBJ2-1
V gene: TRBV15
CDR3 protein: ATRTVAGGGRHEQF

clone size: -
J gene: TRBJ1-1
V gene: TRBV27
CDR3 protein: ASSQQGTTEAF

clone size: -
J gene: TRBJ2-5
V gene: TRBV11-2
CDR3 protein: ASSSGQGLQETQY

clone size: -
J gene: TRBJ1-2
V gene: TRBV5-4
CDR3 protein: ASSLEAGGVSYGYT

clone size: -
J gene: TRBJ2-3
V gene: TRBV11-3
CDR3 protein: ASSSRTSGGGTDTQY

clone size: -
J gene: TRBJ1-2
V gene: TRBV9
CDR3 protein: ASSATGLYGYT

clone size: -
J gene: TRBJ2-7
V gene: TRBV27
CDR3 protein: ASSLLDRGLQY

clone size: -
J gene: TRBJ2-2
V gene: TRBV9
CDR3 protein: ASSPTSFLSGELF

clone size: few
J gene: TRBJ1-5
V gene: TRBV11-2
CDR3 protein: ASSSGLDQPQH

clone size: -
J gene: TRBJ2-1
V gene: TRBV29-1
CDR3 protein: SVEISGPYNEQF

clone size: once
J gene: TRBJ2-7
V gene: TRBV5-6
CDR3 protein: ASGGTSGSYSYEQY

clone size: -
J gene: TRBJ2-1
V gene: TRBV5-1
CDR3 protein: ASSLGVAGNEQF

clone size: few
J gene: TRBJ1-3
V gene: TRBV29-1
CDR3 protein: SVILLQGAGNTIY

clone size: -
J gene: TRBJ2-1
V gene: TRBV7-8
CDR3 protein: ASSLPKAGDYNEQF

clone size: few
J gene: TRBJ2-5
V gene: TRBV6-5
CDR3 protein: ASRRGISQETQY

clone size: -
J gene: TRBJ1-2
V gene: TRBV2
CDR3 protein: ASSAGRRQGYGYT

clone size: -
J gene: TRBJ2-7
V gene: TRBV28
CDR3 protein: ASSLEVYEQY

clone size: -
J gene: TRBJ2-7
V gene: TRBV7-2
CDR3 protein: ASSKGLAGTYEQY

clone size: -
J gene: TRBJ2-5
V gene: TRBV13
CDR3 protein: ASSSLDIAEETQY

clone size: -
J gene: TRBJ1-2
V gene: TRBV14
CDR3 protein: ASSQGQGGYGYT

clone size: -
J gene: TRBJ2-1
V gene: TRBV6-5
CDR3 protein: ASSWGQGPYNEQF

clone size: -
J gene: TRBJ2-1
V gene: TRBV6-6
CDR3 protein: ASNLAGRDF

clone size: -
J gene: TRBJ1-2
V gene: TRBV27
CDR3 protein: ASSPPGTGSAGYT

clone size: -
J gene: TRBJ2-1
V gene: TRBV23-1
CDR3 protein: ASSQGSSGTYNEQF

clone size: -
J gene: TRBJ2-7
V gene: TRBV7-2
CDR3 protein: ASRRDSYEQY

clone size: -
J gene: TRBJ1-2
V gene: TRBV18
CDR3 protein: ASFHRANYGYT

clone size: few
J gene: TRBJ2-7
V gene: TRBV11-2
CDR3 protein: ASSLEAGSYEQY

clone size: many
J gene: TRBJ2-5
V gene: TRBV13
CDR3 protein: ASSADRGRETQY

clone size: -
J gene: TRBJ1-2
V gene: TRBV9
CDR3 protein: ASSVGSVKYGYT

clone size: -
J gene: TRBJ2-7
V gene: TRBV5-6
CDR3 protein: ASSLTAGGPREQY

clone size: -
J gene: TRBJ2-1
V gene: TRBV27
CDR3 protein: ASSSRTFRTSAHNEQF

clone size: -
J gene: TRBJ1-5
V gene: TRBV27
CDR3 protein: ASSLDRDRGQPQH

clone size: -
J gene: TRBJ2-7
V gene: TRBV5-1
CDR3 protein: ASAGTQTSYEQY

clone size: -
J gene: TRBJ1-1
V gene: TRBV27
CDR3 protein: ASSSSGTGGAAEAF

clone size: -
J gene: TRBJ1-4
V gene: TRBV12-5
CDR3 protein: ASGLVFVGANEKLF

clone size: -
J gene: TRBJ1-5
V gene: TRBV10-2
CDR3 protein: ASSDQGGRQPQH

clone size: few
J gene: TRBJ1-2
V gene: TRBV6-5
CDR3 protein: ASSYSSPQGAAT

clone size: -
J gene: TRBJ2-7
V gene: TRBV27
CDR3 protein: ASSLSRIDKPYEQY

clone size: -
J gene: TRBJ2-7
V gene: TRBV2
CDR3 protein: ASRRDTTYEQY

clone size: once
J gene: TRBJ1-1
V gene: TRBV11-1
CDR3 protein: ASSLEGGPMNTEAF

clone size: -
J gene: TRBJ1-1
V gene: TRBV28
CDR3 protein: ASSNGGGGGNTEAF

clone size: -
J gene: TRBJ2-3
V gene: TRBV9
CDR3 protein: ASSVGPGDTDTQY

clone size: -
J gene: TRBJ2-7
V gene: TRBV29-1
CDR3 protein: SAEGTSETYEQY

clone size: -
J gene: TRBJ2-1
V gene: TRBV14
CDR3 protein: ASSQQGQGSNEQF

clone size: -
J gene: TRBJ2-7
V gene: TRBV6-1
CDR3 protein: ASIGGGYEQY

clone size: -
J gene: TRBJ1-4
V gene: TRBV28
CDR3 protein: ASSSTGSEKLF

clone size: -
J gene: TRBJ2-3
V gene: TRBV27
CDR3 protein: ASSSTSALTDTQY

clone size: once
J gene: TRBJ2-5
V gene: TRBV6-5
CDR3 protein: ASSYSTFWRQETQY

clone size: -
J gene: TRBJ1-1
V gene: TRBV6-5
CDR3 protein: ASSYTRQNTEAF

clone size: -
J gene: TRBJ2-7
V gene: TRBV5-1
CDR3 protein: ASSLRDRGYEQY